A single sample gave rise to the 24 T cell receptor beta chains below, sequenced in a study of tumor-infiltrating lymphocytes in oesophageal squamous cell carcinoma. Each CDR3 protein is one row after TCRdb ran MiXCR on the PCR reads. This repertoire shows over 20,000 distinct CDR3 sequences, 35% to 45% found once; its top ten account for 30% to 45%. The specimen was esophageal tumor tissue. These receptor sequences come from a male donor with esophageal squamous cell carcinoma.

The genes are TRBV12-3 or TRBV12-4 and TRBJ1-1; 7 nucleotides agree with TRBD1. This CDR3 is built from 14 residues. Trimming at V came to 5 bases and at J to 7 bases, leaving 10 bases not matched to a gene. CDR3 amino acids: CASSQPKGAGEAFF. Here the CDR3 DNA reads TGTGCCAGCAGTCAACCAAAGGGGGCAGGTGAAGCTTTCTTT.

The chain couples TRBV7-6 to TRBJ2-7, with 10 bases lining up with TRBD2. The V gene end was trimmed by 4 bases and the J gene end by 2 bases; junction bases not matched to a gene: 5. The CDR3 has 15 amino acids. CDR1 SGHVS and CDR2 FNYEAQ come from the germline V gene. The CDR3 sequence: CASSSLAGEAYEQYF. In nucleotides, the CDR3 is TGTGCCAGCAGCTCGCTAGCGGGAGAAGCCTACGAGCAGTACTTC.

Comments on this clonotype: A much larger clone is a single base away; this may be a read error. This chain uses TRBV5-4 with TRBJ2-4, with TRBD2 matching over 11 bases. From germline, CDR1 is SGHNT and CDR2 YYREEE (reference sequence). V shed 1 base, J shed 13 bases, and the junction held 16 bases outside the gene matches. CDR3 size: 17 residues. CDR3 amino acids: CASSLNSGGALYNEQYF. CDR3 sequence (DNA): TGTGCCAGCAGCTTGAATAGCGGGGGGGCCCTATACAATGAGCAGTACTTC.

The table lists this clonotype with a few counts. The chain couples TRBV6-1 to TRBJ1-3; TRBD1 matches 10 bases. Germline CDR1 MNHNS, CDR2 SASEGT. The length of the CDR3 is 17 residues. The V and J ends lost 6 bases and 2 bases, in that order; junction bases with no gene match: 10. Here the CDR3 DNA reads TGTGCCAGCAGAAAGCTCGACAGGGGGCTAACTGGAAACACCATATATTTT. It translates to CASRKLDRGLTGNTIYF.

This clonotype was counted many times. V and J are TRBV27 and TRBJ2-1, with 8 bases matching TRBD2. The trim removed 3 bases at V and 7 bases at J, leaving 8 bases unmatched. Germline CDR1 is MNHEY and CDR2 is SMNVEV (reference sequence). The CDR3 is 15 residues long. The CDR3 nucleotides are TGTGCCAGCAGTTTCATTGGCGGGGGGCCGAATGAGCAGTTCTTC. Its protein is CASSFIGGGPNEQFF.

This chain connects TRBV20-1 to TRBJ2-1; 11 positions match TRBD2. This CDR3 has 17 amino acids. The J segment lost 0 bases and the V segment lost 3 bases, leaving 7 bases of the junction unmatched. Looked up from germline, CDR1 is DFQATT and CDR2 is SNEGSKA (reference sequence). The CDR3 sequence: CSASAGTSGRSYNEQFF. The CDR3, as DNA: TGCAGTGCTAGTGCCGGGACTAGCGGACGCTCCTACAATGAGCAGTTCTTC.

The CDR3 reads CASSFIGGFNYGYTF. Here the CDR3 DNA reads TGTGCCAGCAGTTTTATTGGGGGCTTCAACTATGGCTACACCTTC. The gene calls are TRBV27 and TRBJ2-3; a possible D gene is TRBD1 (6 bases). With the DNA end fitting TRBJ1-2 better, the J assignment may be wrong. This CDR3 is built from 15 residues. Germline-derived CDR1 and CDR2 are MNHEY and SMNVEV (reference sequence).

This clonotype was seen at least ten times. CDR3 DNA sequence: TGTGCCAGCAGCCCATCCGACGGAAATCCTAGCACAGATACGCAGTATTTT. This sequence encodes CASSPSDGNPSTDTQYF. V gene TRBV28 combines with J gene TRBJ2-3; no reliable D call. CDR3 length: 17 amino acids. Germline V gene data show CDR1 as MDHEN and CDR2 as SYDVKM. V shed 6 bases and J shed 0 bases, with 19 bases lying between them.

This chain joins TRBV7-9 and TRBJ2-3; perhaps D is TRBD1 or TRBD2 (5 bases each). The end of the DNA fits TRBJ2-5 better, so the J call may be wrong. The CDR3 extends over 13 amino acids. The germline CDR1 and CDR2 sequences are SEHNR and FQNEAQ (reference sequence). CDR3 loop: CASSTRGRETQYF. The CDR3 DNA reads TGTGCCAGCAGCACGAGGGGACGGGAGACCCAGTACTTC.

V gene TRBV23-1 combines with J gene TRBJ1-2, with D uncertain. Being an ORF, TRBV23-1 has a function that is uncertain. V lost 2 bases and J lost 4, with 8 bases in between. The CDR3 is 13 amino acids. The chain's CDR3 is CASSQPRFYGYTF. CDR3 coding DNA: TGCGCCAGCAGTCAACCCAGGTTCTATGGCTACACCTTC.

A few counts support this clonotype. The chain recombines TRBV4-2 with TRBJ1-4, with D uncertain. V was pared by 2 bases and J by 7 bases, with 5 bases between. In germline, CDR1 is LGHNA, CDR2 YNFKEQ. This CDR3 is built from 12 residues. In nucleotides, the CDR3 is TGTGCCAGCAGCCAACGGGTTGAAAAACTGTTTTTT. Translating gives CASSQRVEKLFF.

This clonotype was seen ten or more times. V is TRBV2 and J is TRBJ2-4; D perhaps matches TRBD2 (5 bases). CDR1 is SNHLY, CDR2 FYNNEI, per germline. V was pared by 0 bases and J by 3 bases, with 15 bases between. This CDR3 spans 17 amino acids. The CDR3 DNA sequence: TGTGCCAGCAGTGAAGCGCTTTTGGGGAGTATCAAAAACATTCAGTACTTC. It codes for CASSEALLGSIKNIQYF. Full variable domain (missing parts from reference TRBV2 and TRBJ2-4): EPEVTQTPSHQVTQMGQEVILRCVPISNHLYFYWYRQILGQKVEFLVSFYNNEISEKSEIFDDQFSVERPDGSNFTLKIRSTKLEDSAMYFCASSEALLGSIKNIQYFGAGTRLSVL.

This clonotype was detected many times. The chain couples TRBV7-2 to TRBJ2-5, with 9 bases lining up with TRBD1. CDR1 SGHTA and CDR2 FQGNSA come from the germline V gene. The CDR3 is 16 residues long. J lost 6 bases, V lost 6 bases, and 14 bases had no gene match. The CDR3 loop is CASSYTAGQGPKTQYF. CDR3 bases: TGTGCCAGCAGTTATACCGCGGGACAGGGCCCGAAGACCCAGTACTTC. The full variable domain, its missing parts supplied by reference TRBV7-2 and TRBJ2-5, is GAGVSQSPSNKVTEKGKDVELRCDPISGHTALYWYRQSLGQGLEFLIYFQGNSAPDKSGLPSDRFSAERTGGSVSTLTIQRTQQEDSAVYLCASSYTAGQGPKTQYFGPGTRLLVL.

This clonotype has at least ten counts. V and J are TRBV24-1 and TRBJ2-7; D possibly corresponds to TRBD1 (6 bases). CDR1 and CDR2 (germline): KGHDR, SFDVKD. V lost 3 bases, J lost 4 bases, and 18 bases lay in between. The CDR3 contains 16 residues. The CDR3 loop is CATSDPTGTSIYEQYF. CDR3 DNA sequence: TGTGCCACCAGTGATCCGACCGGGACATCTATTTACGAGCAGTACTTC.

This clonotype was counted a single time. The missing conserved phenylalanine or tryptophan at the end of this CDR3 makes a read error likely. Because the CDR3's place on the DNA is in doubt, the DNA is left out and the CDR3 is given as listed by TCRdb. The chain uses TRBV18 and TRBJ2-6. The length of the CDR3 is 9 amino acids, counting both ends. The germline gives CDR1 KGHSH, CDR2 LQKENI. The CDR3 loop reads CASSPKQVQ.

The sample holds a few counts of this clonotype. The chain uses TRBV9 and TRBJ2-3; TRBD2 aligns across 13 bases. This CDR3 has 17 residues. V trimming: 4 bases; J trimming: 5 bases; junction bases outside the gene matches: 10. The germline V gene has CDR1 SGDLS and CDR2 YYNGEE. The CDR3 DNA is TGTGCCAGCAGCCTCAAAGGACTAGCGGGAGCTAAAGATACGCAGTATTTT. This codes for CASSLKGLAGAKDTQYF.

V and J are TRBV11-2 and TRBJ2-3; D gene uncertain. Per germline, CDR1 SGHAT and CDR2 FQNNGV. Trimming took off 3 bases at V and 4 bases at J, with 8 bases between the two ends. The CDR3 is 13 residues long. The CDR3 sequence: CASSFSPPDTQYF. CDR3 nucleotide sequence: TGTGCCAGCAGCTTCTCCCCCCCAGATACGCAGTATTTT.

A few counts support this clonotype. The chain couples TRBV18 to TRBJ2-7, with 9 bases that match TRBD1. J lost 1 base, V lost 1 base, and 2 bases had no gene match. The CDR3 has 15 amino acids. Germline values: CDR1 KGHSH, CDR2 LQKENI. The CDR3 sequence is CASSPQGTGSYEQYF. The CDR3 DNA is TGTGCCAGCTCACCACAGGGGACAGGGTCCTACGAGCAGTACTTC.

This clonotype was observed many times. The chain joins TRBV28 to TRBJ2-7; D call uncertain. The CDR3 loop spans 14 amino acids. V was trimmed by 4 bases and J by 1 base, leaving 11 bases between them. Germline-derived CDR1 and CDR2 are MDHEN and SYDVKM. As DNA, the CDR3 is TGTGCCAGCAGTTATCGGACGGGTTCCTACGAGCAGTACTTC. The encoded protein is CASSYRTGSYEQYF.

This clonotype was detected many times. This chain connects TRBV7-8 to TRBJ2-7; 11 positions match TRBD2. CDR1 SGHVS and CDR2 FQNEAQ come from the germline V gene. V trimming: 1 base; J trimming: 3 bases; junction bases outside the gene matches: 2. This CDR3 is 15 amino acids long. The CDR3 reads CASSLELAGDYEQYF. Written as DNA, the CDR3 is TGTGCCAGCAGCTTAGAACTAGCGGGGGACTACGAGCAGTACTTC.

A single count supports this clonotype. The rearrangement uses TRBV7-8 and TRBJ2-1; D uncertain. The J call is in doubt because the DNA end fits TRBJ2-5 better. The CDR3 spans 11 residues. The germline CDR1 and CDR2 sequences are SGHVS and FQNEAQ. CDR3 sequence (DNA): TGTGCCAGCAGTCCCCGAGAGACCCAGTACTTC. Translation: CASSPRETQYF.

The chain recombines TRBV3-1 with TRBJ2-2; D is tentatively TRBD1 or TRBD2 (6 bases each). V was clipped by 7 bases and J by 0 bases, with 24 bases between them. The CDR3 contains 19 residues. In germline, CDR1 is LGHDT, CDR2 YNNKEL (reference sequence). CDR3 amino acids: CASTSVNRGQPANTGELFF. CDR3 bases: TGTGCCAGCACCTCAGTTAATCGGGGGCAACCCGCGAACACCGGGGAGCTGTTTTTT.

This clonotype has just a few counts. The chain joins TRBV19 to TRBJ1-1; 8 nucleotides match TRBD1. Germline values: CDR1 LNHDA, CDR2 SQIVND (reference sequence). This CDR3 has 16 amino acids. V gave up 5 bases and J gave up 1 base; unmatched junction bases: 9. This CDR3 is CASSHGQGTANTEAFF. CDR3 nucleotide sequence: TGTGCCAGTAGTCACGGACAGGGCACGGCGAACACTGAAGCTTTCTTT.

This clonotype was counted ten times or more. The rearrangement uses TRBV28 and TRBJ1-4; possible D gene TRBD1, 6 bases. The CDR3 consists of 16 residues. The V end was cut by 6 bases, the J end by 7 bases, with 21 bases between. Germline lookup yields CDR1 MDHEN and CDR2 SYDVKM. Written as DNA, the CDR3 is TGTGCCAGCAGCCAGCTTGACTGGGGGGGCGGTGAAAAACTGTTTTTT. Translated: CASSQLDWGGGEKLFF.